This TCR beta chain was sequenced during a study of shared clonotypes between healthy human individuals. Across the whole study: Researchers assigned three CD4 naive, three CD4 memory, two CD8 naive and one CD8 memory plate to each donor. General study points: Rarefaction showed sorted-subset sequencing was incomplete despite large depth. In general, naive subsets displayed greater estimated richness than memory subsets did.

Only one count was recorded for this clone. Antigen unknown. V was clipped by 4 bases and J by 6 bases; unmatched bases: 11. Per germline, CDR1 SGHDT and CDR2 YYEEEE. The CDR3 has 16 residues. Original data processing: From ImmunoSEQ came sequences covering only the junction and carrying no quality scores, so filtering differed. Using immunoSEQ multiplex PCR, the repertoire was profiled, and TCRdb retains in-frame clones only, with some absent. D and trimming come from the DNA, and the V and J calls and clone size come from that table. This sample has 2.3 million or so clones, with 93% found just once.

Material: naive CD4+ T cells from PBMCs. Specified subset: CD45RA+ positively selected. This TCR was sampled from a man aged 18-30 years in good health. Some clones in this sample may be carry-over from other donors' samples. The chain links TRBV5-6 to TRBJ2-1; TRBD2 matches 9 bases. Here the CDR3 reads CASSLFSGLASNEQFF. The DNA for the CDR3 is TGTGCCAGCAGCCTGTTTAGCGGACTAGCGTCCAATGAGCAGTTCTTC.